The next 4 T cell receptor beta chains were all read from a single sample in a study of T cell responses to AZD1222 COVID-19 vaccine. Here immunoSEQ multiplex PCR was the method, and the copy in TCRdb shows in-frame clones only, minus some. The data show 72,000 or so clones, 89% seen once. The sequences come from peripheral blood, collected 28 days after the second AZD1222 dose. The receptors derive from an adult who received the AZD1222 COVID-19 vaccine.

This chain uses TRBV4-1 with TRBJ2-5; 9 positions match TRBD1. The CDR3 is 15 amino acids. Germline-derived CDR1 and CDR2 are MGHRA and YSYEKL. Trimming removed 0 bases from V and 5 bases from J; junction bases left unmatched: 4. The CDR3 region is CASSQEQGARETQYF. In DNA form, the CDR3 reads TGCGCCAGCAGCCAAGAACAGGGGGCTCGGGAGACCCAGTACTTC.

The chain uses TRBV10-3 and TRBJ2-7; 8 nucleotides line up with TRBD2. The CDR3 runs 14 residues. Germline trimming cut 4 bases from V and 0 bases from J; bases unmatched to any gene: 2. Per germline, CDR1 ENHRY and CDR2 SYGVKD. CDR3 residues: CAISGSGSSYEQYF. CDR3 sequence (DNA): TGTGCCATCAGTGGGAGCGGGAGCTCCTACGAGCAGTACTTC.

The chain combines TRBV28 with TRBJ2-1; a possible D gene is TRBD2 (5 bases). CDR3 length: 14 amino acids. Germline assignment: CDR1 MDHEN and CDR2 SYDVKM. Trimming took 2 bases from V and 6 from J, leaving 11 bases between them. CDR3 nucleotides: TGTGCCAGCAGTTTAGGCGGGCCGGGCAATGAGCAGTTCTTC. Translated: CASSLGGPGNEQFF.

This clone was recorded once. The chain is built from TRBV27 and TRBJ2-3; D is perhaps TRBD2 (6 bases). Germline CDR1 reads MNHEY; CDR2 reads SMNVEV (reference sequence). The V and J ends lost 10 bases and 6 bases respectively, with 11 bases between them. The CDR3 length is 11 residues. CDR3 loop: CATREFDTQYF. The CDR3 DNA reads as TGTGCCACCCGGGAGTTTGATACGCAGTATTTT.